The rows below give T cell receptor beta chains drawn from one sample of a study of blood T cell repertoires in COVID-19. Only in-frame clones appear in the TCRdb table, and some are missing; sequencing was by immunoSEQ multiplex PCR. In the table there are about 130,000 clones, around 86% of which are singletons. Sequences were obtained from peripheral blood. These receptors were obtained from a man aged 60-69 years with acute or convalescent COVID-19. The CDR3 runs from the conserved cysteine through the conserved F or W. A D gene is named only where the DNA matches it firmly. Clone size is not always given. Where it is, it says once, few, many or a class for expanded clones.

CDR3nt: TGTGCCACCAGTCCACGGTTTGCAGATACGCAGTATTTT; CDR3aa: CATSPRFADTQYF; d_gene: NA; len: 13; abundance: NA; v_gene: TRBV24-1; j_gene: TRBJ2-3
CDR3nt: TGTGCCAGCAGTTTCCGGGACAGACGTGTTGGTGGCACTGAAGCTTTCTTT; CDR3aa: CASSFRDRRVGGTEAFF; d_gene: TRBD1; len: 17; abundance: NA; v_gene: TRBV27; j_gene: TRBJ1-1
CDR3nt: TGCAGCGTTGTGCGGGACCCCGGGACCGGGGAGCTGTTTTTT; CDR3aa: CSVVRDPGTGELFF; d_gene: NA; len: 14; abundance: few; v_gene: TRBV29-1; j_gene: TRBJ2-2
CDR3nt: TGTGCCAGCAGACCCCTCTCAGGGGGCTGGGGCGGGGAGCTGTTTTTT; CDR3aa: CASRPLSGGWGGELFF; d_gene: TRBD1; len: 16; abundance: NA; v_gene: TRBV11-2; j_gene: TRBJ2-2
CDR3nt: TGCAGTGCTAGTTTACTCAGGGCTGACGAGCAGTACTTC; CDR3aa: CSASLLRADEQYF; d_gene: NA; len: 13; abundance: NA; v_gene: TRBV20-1; j_gene: TRBJ2-7
CDR3nt: TGTGCCATCAGTCGGACTAGCGCCAAAGAGACCCAGTACTTC; CDR3aa: CAISRTSAKETQYF; d_gene: TRBD2; len: 14; abundance: NA; v_gene: TRBV10-3; j_gene: TRBJ2-5
CDR3nt: TGTGCCAGCAGACCCGGACTGAGGAATTCACCCCTCCACTTT; CDR3aa: CASRPGLRNSPLHF; d_gene: NA; len: 14; abundance: NA; v_gene: TRBV6-5; j_gene: TRBJ1-6
CDR3nt: TGTGCCAGCTCACTCTTTTCAGCGGGAGGCGGCACAGATACGCAGTATTTT; CDR3aa: CASSLFSAGGGTDTQYF; d_gene: TRBD2; len: 17; abundance: NA; v_gene: TRBV18; j_gene: TRBJ2-3
CDR3nt: TGTGCCAGCAGCATAGGCATGCGGAGCCACAATGAGCAGTTCTTC; CDR3aa: CASSIGMRSHNEQFF; d_gene: NA; len: 15; abundance: NA; v_gene: TRBV7-2; j_gene: TRBJ2-1
CDR3nt: TGTGCCAGCAGCTTGGAGGGTAGGGGTAAGGAGCAGTTCTTC; CDR3aa: CASSLEGRGKEQFF; d_gene: NA; len: 14; abundance: NA; v_gene: TRBV5-4; j_gene: TRBJ2-1
CDR3nt: TGCAGCGTCGACGCGGGGCGGGAGGGTCCCGACGAGCAGTACTTC; CDR3aa: CSVDAGREGPDEQYF; d_gene: TRBD2; len: 15; abundance: NA; v_gene: TRBV29-1; j_gene: TRBJ2-7
CDR3nt: TGTGCCGTCCACCCCGGGGGGGGAAACACCATATATTTT; CDR3aa: CAVHPGGGNTIYF; d_gene: NA; len: 13; abundance: NA; v_gene: TRBV6-1; j_gene: TRBJ1-3
CDR3nt: TGCGCCAGCAGACGAGGACAGGGAGTCCCCTATGGCTACACCTTC; CDR3aa: CASRRGQGVPYGYTF; d_gene: TRBD1; len: 15; abundance: NA; v_gene: TRBV5-1; j_gene: TRBJ1-2
CDR3nt: TGTGCCAGTAGCCCGACCCGGAGCGGGAGACTCTCCTACGAGCAGTACTTC; CDR3aa: CASSPTRSGRLSYEQYF; d_gene: TRBD2; len: 17; abundance: NA; v_gene: TRBV19; j_gene: TRBJ2-7
CDR3nt: TGTGCCAGCAGACGACAGGGTGGAGACACCGGGGAGCTGTTTTTT; CDR3aa: CASRRQGGDTGELFF; d_gene: TRBD1; len: 15; abundance: NA; v_gene: TRBV6-6; j_gene: TRBJ2-2
CDR3nt: TGTGCCAGCAGCCCCGGTCGTAGCCAGGGTGGAGGCTACACCTTC; CDR3aa: CASSPGRSQGGGYTF; d_gene: NA; len: 15; abundance: NA; v_gene: TRBV11-2; j_gene: TRBJ1-2
CDR3nt: TGTGCCAGCAGTGAGGGGGGGGCTGGAAACACCATATATTTT; CDR3aa: CASSEGGAGNTIYF; d_gene: NA; len: 14; abundance: NA; v_gene: TRBV2; j_gene: TRBJ1-3
CDR3nt: TGCAGCGTTGAAGATCCAGGGGAGAGTGGCTACACCTTC; CDR3aa: CSVEDPGESGYTF; d_gene: NA; len: 13; abundance: NA; v_gene: TRBV29-1; j_gene: TRBJ1-2
CDR3nt: TGTGCCAGCAGTACCCAGGGTCACACAGATACGCAGTATTTT; CDR3aa: CASSTQGHTDTQYF; d_gene: NA; len: 14; abundance: NA; v_gene: TRBV28; j_gene: TRBJ2-3
CDR3nt: TGTGCCAGCTCACTCGGACAGGGCTATGGCTACACCTTC; CDR3aa: CASSLGQGYGYTF; d_gene: TRBD1; len: 13; abundance: once; v_gene: TRBV18; j_gene: TRBJ1-2
CDR3nt: TGTGCCAGCAGGTCCGGGGAGGTTTCGAACTATGGCTACACCTTC; CDR3aa: CASRSGEVSNYGYTF; d_gene: NA; len: 15; abundance: once; v_gene: TRBV7-9; j_gene: TRBJ1-2
CDR3nt: TGCGCCAGCAGCCAAGCGGCAAGAGCGGGAGAAGATACGCAGTATTTT; CDR3aa: CASSQAARAGEDTQYF; d_gene: TRBD2; len: 16; abundance: NA; v_gene: TRBV4-1; j_gene: TRBJ2-3
CDR3nt: TGTGCCAGCAGCCCGGACAGCAACTATGGCTACACCTTC; CDR3aa: CASSPDSNYGYTF; d_gene: NA; len: 13; abundance: NA; v_gene: TRBV11-2; j_gene: TRBJ1-2
CDR3nt: TGTGCCAGCAGCCGCACGACAGGGGTGCCTAATGAAAAACTGTTTTTT; CDR3aa: CASSRTTGVPNEKLFF; d_gene: TRBD1; len: 16; abundance: NA; v_gene: TRBV11-2; j_gene: TRBJ1-4
CDR3nt: TGCGCCAGCAGCTTGGGTTCCGGACAGGGTAAACTAGGCTACACCTTC; CDR3aa: CASSLGSGQGKLGYTF; d_gene: TRBD1; len: 16; abundance: NA; v_gene: TRBV5-1; j_gene: TRBJ1-2
CDR3nt: TGTGCCAGCAGCTTAACCGGAGGACTAGCGGGAGTAGGCAATGAGCAGTTCTTC; CDR3aa: CASSLTGGLAGVGNEQFF; d_gene: TRBD2; len: 18; abundance: few; v_gene: TRBV7-3; j_gene: TRBJ2-1
CDR3nt: TGTGCCAGTAGTACGAGACAGGTGTCCTATGGCTACACCTTC; CDR3aa: CASSTRQVSYGYTF; d_gene: NA; len: 14; abundance: NA; v_gene: TRBV19; j_gene: TRBJ1-2
CDR3nt: TGTGCCACCAGCGACAGTCTGAATGGCTACACCTTC; CDR3aa: CATSDSLNGYTF; d_gene: NA; len: 12; abundance: NA; v_gene: TRBV24-1; j_gene: TRBJ1-2
CDR3nt: TGTGCCAGCAGATCCCGGGGGGGGTTTGGAAGGAATCAGCCCCAGCATTTT; CDR3aa: CASRSRGGFGRNQPQHF; d_gene: NA; len: 17; abundance: NA; v_gene: TRBV28; j_gene: TRBJ1-5
CDR3nt: TGTGCCAGCAGCTTAGCGGGAGGGAACACAGATACGCAGTATTTT; CDR3aa: CASSLAGGNTDTQYF; d_gene: TRBD2; len: 15; abundance: NA; v_gene: TRBV13; j_gene: TRBJ2-3
CDR3nt: TGCAGCGTTCCGGGACTAGCGGGTTACGAGCAGTACTTC; CDR3aa: CSVPGLAGYEQYF; d_gene: TRBD2; len: 13; abundance: few; v_gene: TRBV29-1; j_gene: TRBJ2-7
CDR3nt: TGTGCCAGCAGGCCAGGGACAGCCTCAGGAAACACCATATATTTT; CDR3aa: CASRPGTASGNTIYF; d_gene: TRBD1; len: 15; abundance: few; v_gene: TRBV2; j_gene: TRBJ1-3
CDR3nt: TGCAGTGCTAGTTCCCCTCGGGGGGAATCACCCCTCCACTTT; CDR3aa: CSASSPRGESPLHF; d_gene: NA; len: 14; abundance: NA; v_gene: TRBV20-1; j_gene: TRBJ1-6
CDR3nt: TGTGCCAGCAGTTTAACTGGGGCCTATGGCTACACCTTC; CDR3aa: CASSLTGAYGYTF; d_gene: NA; len: 13; abundance: NA; v_gene: TRBV27; j_gene: TRBJ1-2
CDR3nt: TGTGCCAGCAGTTTAGGGACAGGGGGCCGCGAGCAGTACTTC; CDR3aa: CASSLGTGGREQYF; d_gene: TRBD1; len: 14; abundance: NA; v_gene: TRBV28; j_gene: TRBJ2-7